A single sample gave rise to the 4 T cell receptor beta chains below, sequenced in a study of control samples from healthy donors and cancer patients. The table came from immunoSEQ multiplex PCR; TCRdb's copy has only in-frame clones and leaves some out. The sample consists of under 65,000 clones, about 86% of them appearing once. Material for sequencing was PBMCs. These receptor sequences come from a woman between 50 and 59 years old with lung cancer.

The rearrangement joins TRBV7-2 to TRBJ1-5, with TRBD1 matching 8 bases. CDR3 size: 14 residues. Losses at the gene ends were 6 bases for V and 1 base for J; bases not matched to a gene: 2. Germline values: CDR1 SGHTA, CDR2 FQGNSA. CDR3 in amino acids: CASRQGGSNQPQHF. The CDR3 region has the DNA TGTGCCAGCAGACAGGGGGGGAGCAATCAGCCCCAGCATTTT.

The chain combines TRBV11-1 with TRBJ1-1, with D possibly TRBD1 on 5 matching bases. CDR3 length equals 15 residues. V lost 1 base to trimming and J lost 2 bases, with 11 bases between them. Germline assignment: CDR1 SGHAT and CDR2 FQDESV (reference sequence). The DNA of the CDR3 is TGTGCCAGCAGCTTAGTGGCAGGGACTAACACTGAAGCTTTCTTT. This translates into CASSLVAGTNTEAFF. The entire variable domain, with the rest obtained from reference TRBV11-1 and TRBJ1-1, is as follows: EAEVAQSPRYKITEKSQAVAFWCDPISGHATLYWYRQILGQGPELLVQFQDESVVDDSQLPKDRFSAERLKGVDSTLKIQPAELGDSAMYLCASSLVAGTNTEAFFGQGTRLTVV.

In its sample, this clone was seen once. V usage is TRBV12-3 or TRBV12-4 and J usage is TRBJ2-1; D gene unclear. The CDR3 is 13 amino acids. V lost 2 bases and J 4 bases, leaving 6 bases between the germline ends. The CDR3 region is CASSLRQYNEQFF. Here the CDR3 DNA reads TGTGCCAGCAGTTTACGGCAGTACAATGAGCAGTTCTTC.

This chain uses TRBV12-3 or TRBV12-4 with TRBJ1-5; D is unresolved. This CDR3 region has 13 residues. Trimming stripped 5 bases from V and 3 bases from J, with 8 bases between. CDR3 nucleotides: TGTGCCAGCAGTAAGGTCGCCAATCAGCCCCAGCATTTT. It codes for CASSKVANQPQHF.